The clone carrying this T cell receptor beta chain appeared once. This sample was included in a study of shared clonotypes between healthy human individuals. This CDR3 contains 15 residues. Trimming removed 6 bases from V and 0 bases from J, with 13 bases in between. Germline assignment: CDR1 SEHNR and CDR2 FQNEAQ (reference sequence). All donors were healthy HIV-negative adults lacking recent acute infections or vaccinations. Subsets obtained from CD4+ cells comprised CD45RA+ naive and CD45RA-negative memory cells. Libraries were prepared by immunoSEQ multiplex PCR; TCRdb keeps only in-frame clonotypes and omits some of them. The table has more than 850,000 clones, approximately 78% seen once.

The chain is built from TRBV7-9 and TRBJ2-3; D might be TRBD1 (6 bases). The specimen sequenced was memory CD4+ T cells from PBMCs. Subset indicated: CD45RA-negative fraction. This clonotype was obtained from a man younger than 30 in good health. Some clones in this sample may be carry-over from other donors' samples. The CDR3 nucleotides are TGTGCCAGCAGTATCGACAGGTTAAGCACAGATACGCAGTATTTT. Amino acid sequence: CASSIDRLSTDTQYF.